The T cell receptor beta chain under discussion was sequenced for a study of shared clonotypes between healthy human individuals. Study-level information: Three plates each covered CD4 naive and memory; CD8 naive two, CD8 memory one.

A note on this clone: Its specificity is unknown.

Sorted-subset replicate PCRs used 150 to 200 ng DNA, about 30,000 T cell genomes. Using immunoSEQ multiplex PCR, the repertoire was profiled, and TCRdb retains in-frame clones only, with some absent. Of around 690,000 clones listed, around 91% are singletons. The CDR3 sequence is 13 residues long. The V gene's germline CDR1 is MDHEN and CDR2 SYDVKM. Trimming left V 5 bases short and J 1 base short, with 8 bases between. Findings of the study overall: Estimated clonotype richness was generally higher in naive than memory subsets.

Sequenced material: memory CD8+ T cells from PBMCs. Subset: CD45RO+ cells pooled with CCR7-negative TemRA cells. The TCR was taken from a man aged 18 to 35 in good health. Some clones in this sample may be carry-over from other donors' samples. The chain couples TRBV28 to TRBJ1-1; no definite D call. The CDR3 DNA reads TGTGCCAGCAGTACCTACAAGAACACTGAAGCTTTCTTT. Residues: CASSTYKNTEAFF. Looking up the rest from reference TRBV28 and TRBJ1-1 gives the full variable domain: DVKVTQSSRYLVKRTGEKVFLECVQDMDHENMFWYRQDPGLGLRLIYFSYDVKMKEKGDIPEGYSVSREKKERFSLILESASTNQTSMYLCASSTYKNTEAFFGQGTRLTVV.